A single T cell receptor beta chain is shown here with its context. The data derive from a study of blood T cell repertoires in COVID-19. Study as a whole: COVID-19 samples, acute and convalescent, were from the United States, Italy and Spain. The cDNA or gDNA used as material had been derived from T cells, B-cell-depleted T cells, or PBMCs.

After removal of 4 bases from V and 2 bases from J, the junction contained 15 bases not matched to a gene. This CDR3 contains 17 residues. Germline CDR1 SGHRS, CDR2 YFSETQ. The repertoire was sequenced with immunoSEQ multiplex PCR; TCRdb's copy has only in-frame clones and lacks some. The sample holds approximately 240,000 clones, about nine tenths seen once. This chain links TRBV5-1 with TRBJ2-7; TRBD1 matches at 7 bases. The source is a young man with COVID-19, enrolled during active disease. The sample consisted of peripheral blood. CDR3 DNA sequence: TGCGCCAGCAGCCCCAAACGAAGTGGGGACAGCACCTACGAGCAGTACTTC. Its translation: CASSPKRSGDSTYEQYF.